A single sample gave rise to the 30 T cell receptor beta chains below, sequenced in a study of CD8 T cells in Susac syndrome. Random hexamers were used to reverse transcribe about 0.5 to 1 ug of RNA. TCRdb ran MiXCR on the immunoSEQ multiplex PCR reads and lists one entry per CDR3 protein. The data contain about 280,000 distinct CDR3 sequences, about 88% of them seen just once; the ten biggest clones take up over 0.1%. The sample taken for sequencing was CD8+ T cells from PBMCs. The receptors here all came from a human donor with multiple sclerosis.

This clonotype was seen only once. The rearrangement joins TRBV10-1 to TRBJ1-5; D gene ambiguous. CDR3 size: 16 residues. V was shortened by 7 bases and J by 0 bases, with 16 bases between the two germline ends. Germline loops: CDR1 WNHNN, CDR2 SYGVQD (reference sequence). In DNA form, the CDR3 reads TGCGCCAGCACCCTCTCGACACTAAATAGCAATCAGCCCCAGCATTTT. It is translated as CASTLSTLNSNQPQHF.

V and J are TRBV27 and TRBJ2-1; tentatively, D is TRBD1 or TRBD2 (5 bases each). The CDR3 has 12 residues. V lost 4 bases and J 9 bases, leaving 10 bases between the germline ends. The germline CDR1 and CDR2 sequences are MNHEY and SMNVEV (reference sequence). CDR3 DNA sequence: TGTGCCAGCAGTTGGGGGAGCGGTGAGCAGTTCTTC. It encodes CASSWGSGEQFF.

As for this clonotype: An end of the junction differs from the germline gene, which may be a read error. The V call is TRBV27, the J call TRBJ2-1; D unclear. Germline V CDR1 and CDR2: MNHEY, SMNVEV (reference sequence). This CDR3 contains 17 residues. The CDR3 sequence: CASSFVLDEESSNEQFF. The CDR3 DNA is TGTGCCAGCAGTTTTGTCTTGGACGAGGAGTCCTCCAATGAGCAGTTCTTC.

V is TRBV7-2 and J is TRBJ2-5; D is unresolved. Trimming shortened V by 1 base and J by 5 bases, and 11 bases separated the two germline ends. In germline, CDR1 is SGHTA, CDR2 FQGNSA. This CDR3 has 14 amino acids. The CDR3 DNA reads TGTGCCAGCAGCTTAGTTCTGGTGCCGGAGACCCAGTACTTC. The encoded protein is CASSLVLVPETQYF. Drawing the rest from reference TRBV7-2 and TRBJ2-5, the complete variable domain is GAGVSQSPSNKVTEKGKDVELRCDPISGHTALYWYRQSLGQGLEFLIYFQGNSAPDKSGLPSDRFSAERTGGSVSTLTIQRTQQEDSAVYLCASSLVLVPETQYFGPGTRLLVL.

V is TRBV7-8 and J is TRBJ2-7; weak D call: TRBD1 (5 bases). Deletions cut 2 bases from V and 4 bases from J, with 9 bases between. Germline values: CDR1 SGHVS, CDR2 FQNEAQ. This CDR3 is built from 13 residues. DNA of the CDR3: TGTGCCAGCAGCTTATGGGCAGGGTACGAGCAGTACTTC. This encodes CASSLWAGYEQYF. Full variable domain (remainder filled in from reference TRBV7-8 and TRBJ2-7): GAGVSQSPRYKVAKRGQDVALRCDPISGHVSLFWYQQALGQGPEFLTYFQNEAQLDKSGLPSDRFFAERPEGSVSTLKIQRTQQEDSAVYLCASSLWAGYEQYFGPGTRLTVT.

Only a few counts were recorded for this clonotype. The chain employs TRBV28 and TRBJ2-2; 7 bases match TRBD1. The length of the CDR3 is 16 residues. Germline lookup yields CDR1 MDHEN and CDR2 SYDVKM. The trim removed 6 bases at V and 0 bases at J, leaving 7 bases unmatched. The CDR3 nucleotides read TGTGCCAGCAGAGGATTCAGGGGGTCGAACACCGGGGAGCTGTTTTTT. This sequence encodes CASRGFRGSNTGELFF. The full variable domain, in which reference TRBV28 and TRBJ2-2 provide the parts outside the CDR3, is DVKVTQSSRYLVKRTGEKVFLECVQDMDHENMFWYRQDPGLGLRLIYFSYDVKMKEKGDIPEGYSVSREKKERFSLILESASTNQTSMYLCASRGFRGSNTGELFFGEGSRLTVL.

The rearrangement links TRBV3-1 to TRBJ1-2; 11 nucleotides match TRBD1. V shed 4 bases and J 6 bases; nucleotides not matched to a gene: 10. CDR1 LGHDT and CDR2 YNNKEL come from the germline V gene (reference sequence). CDR3 length: 16 amino acids. The CDR3: CASSPQGQGAPDGYTF. The CDR3 DNA is TGTGCCAGCAGCCCGCAAGGACAGGGGGCCCCAGATGGCTACACCTTC.

This chain uses TRBV6-1 with TRBJ1-6; D is possibly TRBD1 (5 bases). This CDR3 has 17 amino acids. In germline, CDR1 is MNHNS, CDR2 SASEGT. Trimming cost V 6 bases and J 0 bases, with 15 bases left between them. The CDR3 DNA is TGTGCCAGCAGCCCGACAGTTCTTAGCTCCTATAATTCACCCCTCCACTTT. Its protein is CASSPTVLSSYNSPLHF.

This chain links TRBV4-1 with TRBJ1-5; a possible D gene is TRBD1 (5 bases). There are 13 residues in the CDR3. V shed 4 bases and J shed 5 bases, with 9 bases lying between them. In germline, CDR1 is MGHRA, CDR2 YSYEKL. CDR3 protein: CASSRTSYQPQHF. CDR3 coding DNA: TGCGCCAGCAGCCGGACATCCTATCAGCCCCAGCATTTT.

The chain employs TRBV3-1 and TRBJ1-4, with D possibly TRBD1 on 5 matching bases. The CDR3 has 15 amino acids. Germline-derived CDR1 and CDR2 are LGHDT and YNNKEL (reference sequence). Trimming stripped 4 bases from V and 8 bases from J, with 17 bases between. CDR3: CASSPGPGGDEKLFF. The CDR3 DNA is TGTGCCAGCAGCCCGGGACCAGGCGGGGACGAAAAACTGTTTTTT.

The genes are TRBV4-2 and TRBJ2-7, with TRBD1 matching 11 bases. CDR1 LGHNA and CDR2 YNFKEQ come from the germline V gene. The CDR3 loop spans 20 amino acids. Losses at the gene ends were 0 bases for V and 3 bases for J; bases not matched to a gene: 16. The CDR3 DNA is TGTGCCAGCAGCCAAGATAAGGACAGGGGGCGATTGAGGCGGAACTACGAGCAGTACTTC. Translation gives CASSQDKDRGRLRRNYEQYF.

The J gene is TRBJ2-7, the V gene TRBV5-5; 10 nucleotides match TRBD2. Per germline, CDR1 SGHKS and CDR2 YYEKEE (reference sequence). The CDR3 length is 15 residues. The V and J ends lost 4 bases and 2 bases, in that order; junction bases with no gene match: 6. The CDR3, as DNA: TGTGCCAGCAGCCCTGCCCTAGCGGGGGCCTACGAGCAGTACTTC. Protein product: CASSPALAGAYEQYF.

This clonotype was picked up a small number of times. The V gene is TRBV9, the J gene TRBJ2-7, with 7 bases identical to TRBD1. V dropped 3 bases and J dropped 9; count of bases not matched to a gene: 0. The CDR3 runs to 10 residues. The germline gives CDR1 SGDLS, CDR2 YYNGEE. CDR3 residues: CASSGDRQYF. The CDR3 DNA sequence: TGTGCCAGCAGCGGGGACAGGCAGTACTTC.

The chain joins TRBV28 to TRBJ2-5; 7 positions match TRBD2. The V segment lost 8 bases and the J segment 1 base; nucleotides outside the gene matches: 4. From germline, CDR1 is MDHEN and CDR2 SYDVKM. The CDR3 length is 13 residues. DNA for the CDR3: TGTGCCAGCGAACTAGCGTTCCAAGAGACCCAGTACTTC. It yields the protein CASELAFQETQYF.

V is TRBV7-8 and J is TRBJ2-4; D remains ambiguous. There are 15 residues in the CDR3. Germline CDR1 SGHVS, CDR2 FQNEAQ. V was cut by 2 bases and J by 6 bases, with 14 bases left in between. This chain's CDR3 is CASSLLVHPGNIQYF. The DNA for the CDR3 is TGTGCCAGCAGCTTATTGGTACACCCGGGAAACATTCAGTACTTC.

V is TRBV27 and J is TRBJ2-1; either TRBD1 or TRBD2 may fit D (6 bases each). V shed 5 bases and J shed 9 bases, with 11 bases lying between them. Looked up from germline, CDR1 is MNHEY and CDR2 is SMNVEV (reference sequence). This CDR3 has 12 amino acids. CDR3 sequence (DNA): TGTGCCAGCAGTAGGGGGGTATCTGAGCAGTTCTTC. This gives the protein CASSRGVSEQFF.

V is TRBV27 and J is TRBJ2-1; D is unresolved. CDR3 length equals 13 residues. Germline V CDR1 and CDR2: MNHEY, SMNVEV (reference sequence). Trimming stripped 0 bases from V and 9 bases from J, with 9 bases between. DNA for the CDR3: TGTGCCAGCAGTTTATCTCCCTTGGGTGAGCAGTTCTTC. Residues: CASSLSPLGEQFF.

V is TRBV7-2 and J is TRBJ2-1; D is perhaps TRBD2 (5 bases). The CDR3 covers 12 residues. Germline CDR1 reads SGHTA; CDR2 reads FQGNSA. With 1 base removed from V and 8 bases from J, the gap between germline ends came to 6 bases. The CDR3 nucleotides are TGTGCCAGCAGCTTAGGCGGGCATGAGCAGTTCTTC. Residues: CASSLGGHEQFF.

The J gene is TRBJ2-4, the V gene TRBV20-1; D gene ambiguous. CDR1 is DFQATT, CDR2 SNEGSKA, per germline (reference sequence). Trimming removed 3 bases from V and 4 bases from J, with 19 bases in between. CDR3 length equals 16 residues. The CDR3 is CSASNRSSSPKNIQYF. The CDR3 DNA reads as TGCAGTGCTAGTAATAGGTCTAGTTCTCCTAAAAACATTCAGTACTTC.

The rearrangement uses TRBV19 and TRBJ2-7; tentative D call: TRBD2 (7 bases). Germline assignment: CDR1 LNHDA and CDR2 SQIVND (reference sequence). CDR3 length: 14 amino acids. Trimming removed 6 bases from V and 3 bases from J, with 15 bases in between. In nucleotides, the CDR3 is TGTGCCAGTAGAGGGGGGGACCAACGCTACGAGCAGTACTTC. This gives the protein CASRGGDQRYEQYF.

Of note for this clonotype: The junction departs from germline at one end; a sequencing error may be responsible. V gene TRBV11-3 combines with J gene TRBJ2-1; 8 bases match TRBD2. Germline V gene lookup returns CDR1 SGHNT and CDR2 YENEEA. The CDR3 is made up of 16 amino acids. As DNA, the CDR3 is TGTGCCAGCAGCCGGGACTTGAGCGGGGGATACATTGAGCAGTTCTTC. Translated: CASSRDLSGGYIEQFF.

In its sample, this clonotype was seen a few times. The V gene is TRBV9, the J gene TRBJ2-1; 7 bases match TRBD1. The CDR3 has 13 amino acids. CDR1 is SGDLS and CDR2 is YYNGEE in the germline V gene. With V trimmed by 4 bases and J by 7 bases, 5 bases remained unmatched. CDR3: CASSMGQTNEQFF. The CDR3 DNA is TGTGCCAGCAGCATGGGACAGACTAATGAGCAGTTCTTC.

V is TRBV19 and J is TRBJ2-7, with D possibly being TRBD2 (7 bases). CDR1 and CDR2 from the germline V gene are LNHDA and SQIVND (reference sequence). This CDR3 has 16 residues. The V gene lost 3 bases and the J gene lost 2 bases, with 17 bases spanning the gap. As DNA, the CDR3 is TGTGCCAGTAGTATGCTCGGCGGGGGCCGAGCCTACGAGCAGTACTTC. Amino acids: CASSMLGGGRAYEQYF. Based on the CDR3 plus reference TRBV19 and TRBJ2-7, the full variable domain is DGGITQSPKYLFRKEGQNVTLSCEQNLNHDAMYWYRQDPGQGLRLIYYSQIVNDFQKGDIAEGYSVSREKKESFPLTVTSAQKNPTAFYLCASSMLGGGRAYEQYFGPGTRLTVT.

The genes are TRBV12-3 or TRBV12-4 and TRBJ2-7; D unclear. CDR3 length: 13 amino acids. The ends were cut back, 0 bases at V and 7 bases at J, with 10 bases in the middle. The CDR3 here is CASSLAGLDEQYF. The CDR3 DNA reads TGTGCCAGCAGTTTAGCGGGGTTAGATGAGCAGTACTTC.

This chain uses TRBV28 with TRBJ2-2; 11 positions agree with TRBD2. Unmatched junction bases numbered 17, after V lost 2 bases and J lost 6 bases. CDR1 and CDR2 from the germline V gene are MDHEN and SYDVKM. The CDR3 is 20 amino acids. The CDR3 DNA reads as TGTGCCAGCAGTTTACCAGCCCCTCGACTAGCGGGACGGCGGGCCGGGGAGCTGTTTTTT. It encodes CASSLPAPRLAGRRAGELFF. The entire variable domain, with the rest obtained from reference TRBV28 and TRBJ2-2, is as follows: DVKVTQSSRYLVKRTGEKVFLECVQDMDHENMFWYRQDPGLGLRLIYFSYDVKMKEKGDIPEGYSVSREKKERFSLILESASTNQTSMYLCASSLPAPRLAGRRAGELFFGEGSRLTVL.

Here the CDR3 DNA reads TGTGCCAGCAGCGTAGGGGGACAGGCCCGCGAGCAGTACTTC. Amino acid sequence: CASSVGGQAREQYF. The J gene is TRBJ2-7, the V gene TRBV9, with 8 bases aligning to TRBD1. Germline CDR1 and CDR2: SGDLS and YYNGEE. The CDR3 sequence is 14 residues long. Trimming cost V 0 bases and J 6 bases; bases outside gene matches: 5.

CDR3 coding DNA: TGCGCCAGCAGCCAGACAGGGGGATGGTCCACAGATACGCAGTATTTT. It codes for CASSQTGGWSTDTQYF. The chain links TRBV4-1 to TRBJ2-3; 9 bases fit TRBD1. V lost 3 bases and J lost 2; bases outside the gene matches: 6. The CDR3 runs to 16 residues. Looked up from germline, CDR1 is MGHRA and CDR2 is YSYEKL.

The CDR3 DNA reads TGTGCCAGCAGCCAACGGGACAGGCCAGCTAACTATGGCTACACCTTC. As protein: CASSQRDRPANYGYTF. The chain links TRBV14 to TRBJ1-2, with TRBD1 matching 8 bases. The V gene's germline CDR1 is SGHDN and CDR2 FVKESK. V dropped 2 bases and J dropped 0; count of bases not matched to a gene: 5. The CDR3 spans 16 residues. The full variable domain, in which reference TRBV14 and TRBJ1-2 provide the parts outside the CDR3, is EAGVTQFPSHSVIEKGQTVTLRCDPISGHDNLYWYRRVMGKEIKFLLHFVKESKQDESGMPNNRFLAERTGGTYSTLKVQPAELEDSGVYFCASSQRDRPANYGYTFGSGTRLTVV.

The chain uses TRBV15 and TRBJ1-1; no reliable D call. The CDR3 runs to 14 residues. V was cut by 1 base and J by 3 bases, with 9 bases left in between. The germline V gene has CDR1 LNHNV and CDR2 YYDKDF (reference sequence). This CDR3 is CATSRAPLHTEAFF. Written as DNA, the CDR3 is TGTGCCACCAGCAGAGCCCCACTTCACACTGAAGCTTTCTTT.

The chain recombines TRBV25-1 with TRBJ1-1; 7 bases agree with TRBD1. Germline values: CDR1 MGHDK, CDR2 SYGVNS. The J segment lost 5 bases and the V segment lost 6 bases, leaving 6 bases of the junction unmatched. The CDR3 covers 13 residues. The CDR3 loop is CASRTGRGTEAFF. DNA for the CDR3: TGTGCCAGCAGGACAGGGCGTGGAACTGAAGCTTTCTTT. Based on the CDR3 plus reference TRBV25-1 and TRBJ1-1, the full variable domain is EADIYQTPRYLVIGTGKKITLECSQTMGHDKMYWYQQDPGMELHLIHYSYGVNSTEKGDLSSESTVSRIRTEHFPLTLESARPSHTSQYLCASRTGRGTEAFFGQGTRLTVV.